The 9 T cell receptor beta chains given below trace back to one sample, sequenced in a study of T-cell memory formation after mild COVID-19 (dated by TCRdb to 2020 to 2023). Libraries came from 5' RACE. The data were produced on an Illumina NovaSeq 6000. In-frame beta chains were kept once TCRdb had trimmed the public reads at Q25 with fastp and called clones with MiXCR. Rows matching on CDR3 protein sequence are summarized as one entry with the most common DNA and genes. Counted in this sample were some 110,000 distinct CDR3 sequences; approximately 15% of them appeared once. Jointly, the top ten make up 25% to 30% of the sample. Material: PBMCs or a T cell subset sorted from them (not recorded which). All receptors come from an adult woman who had mild COVID-19 (a few samples of this study predate the infection). The sample titles of this study are shuffled in the database, so cell type and time point are left out; the donor was told from shared clones.

This chain connects TRBV11-2 to TRBJ2-3; D might be TRBD2 (6 bases). V was pared by 0 bases and J by 4 bases, with 20 bases between. CDR1 and CDR2 (germline): SGHAT, FQNNGV. This CDR3 has 18 residues. The CDR3: CASSLDLYRELAPDTQYF. CDR3 coding DNA: TGTGCCAGCAGCTTAGACCTCTACCGGGAGCTAGCTCCAGATACGCAGTATTTT.

A few counts support this clonotype. The V call is TRBV7-8, the J call TRBJ2-7; possibly TRBD2 for D (6 bases). Germline lookup yields CDR1 SGHVS and CDR2 FQNEAQ. CDR3 length: 17 residues. The ends were cut back, 1 base at V and 3 bases at J, with 19 bases in the middle. CDR3 loop: CASSLGGGLAALYEQYF. CDR3 DNA: TGTGCCAGCAGCTTAGGAGGTGGATTAGCGGCCCTCTACGAGCAGTACTTC.

The chain uses TRBV24-1 and TRBJ2-3; 12 positions agree with TRBD2. CDR1 is KGHDR and CDR2 is SFDVKD in the germline V gene. V shed 4 bases and J 0 bases; nucleotides not matched to a gene: 4. The CDR3 is 17 amino acids. The CDR3 reads CATSDRGTSGSTDTQYF. The CDR3 DNA reads TGTGCCACCAGTGACCGCGGGACTAGCGGGAGCACAGATACGCAGTATTTT.

The rearrangement joins TRBV4-1 to TRBJ2-2; D gene ambiguous. The germline V gene encodes CDR1 MGHRA and CDR2 YSYEKL. The CDR3 has 14 residues. Trimming left V 4 bases short and J 6 bases short, with 12 bases between. The CDR3 loop is CASSPIGAAGELFF. As DNA, the CDR3 is TGCGCCAGCAGCCCGATCGGAGCAGCCGGGGAGCTGTTTTTT.

This clonotype was seen at least ten times. The chain couples TRBV7-2 to TRBJ2-7, with TRBD2 identical over 8 bases. Germline-derived CDR1 and CDR2 are SGHTA and FQGNSA. The ends lost 4 bases at V and 0 bases at J; junction bases unmatched: 2. The CDR3 is made up of 14 amino acids. For the CDR3, the DNA is TGTGCCAGCAGCTCTAGCGGGCCCTCCTACGAGCAGTACTTC. It codes for CASSSSGPSYEQYF.

The J gene is TRBJ1-1, the V gene TRBV9; weak D call: TRBD1 (5 bases). The length of the CDR3 is 15 residues. The V end lost 3 bases, the J end lost 0 bases, and 12 bases lay between the germline ends. CDR1 is SGDLS, CDR2 YYNGEE, per germline. The CDR3 bases are TGTGCCAGCAGCGCGCCGGAAGGGGTGAACACTGAAGCTTTCTTT. This sequence encodes CASSAPEGVNTEAFF.

There are many counts of this clonotype. The rearrangement joins TRBV4-3 to TRBJ2-1; TRBD2 agrees at 11 bases. Germline assignment: CDR1 LGHNA and CDR2 YSLEER. The CDR3 sequence is 17 residues long. Trimming removed 0 bases from V and 6 bases from J; junction bases left unmatched: 7. CDR3 DNA sequence: TGCGCCAGCAGCCAAGATCGATTAGCGGGAGGGGGCAATGAGCAGTTCTTC. Translation: CASSQDRLAGGGNEQFF.

The gene calls are TRBV2 and TRBJ2-6; 7 bases align to TRBD1. V gave up 9 bases and J gave up 2 bases; unmatched junction bases: 4. The CDR3 has 14 amino acids. Germline values: CDR1 SNHLY, CDR2 FYNNEI. The CDR3 nucleotides are TGTGCCAGACAGGGGTTAGCTGGGGCCAACGTCCTGACTTTC. Translated, it gives CARQGLAGANVLTF.

V usage is TRBV5-1 and J usage is TRBJ1-1; 8 bases match TRBD1. There are 14 residues in the CDR3. The V gene end was trimmed by 2 bases and the J gene end by 3 bases; junction bases not matched to a gene: 3. Looked up from germline, CDR1 is SGHRS and CDR2 is YFSETQ. The DNA of the CDR3 is TGCGCCAGCAGCTTTCAACAGGGGGACACTGAAGCTTTCTTT. Its translation is CASSFQQGDTEAFF.